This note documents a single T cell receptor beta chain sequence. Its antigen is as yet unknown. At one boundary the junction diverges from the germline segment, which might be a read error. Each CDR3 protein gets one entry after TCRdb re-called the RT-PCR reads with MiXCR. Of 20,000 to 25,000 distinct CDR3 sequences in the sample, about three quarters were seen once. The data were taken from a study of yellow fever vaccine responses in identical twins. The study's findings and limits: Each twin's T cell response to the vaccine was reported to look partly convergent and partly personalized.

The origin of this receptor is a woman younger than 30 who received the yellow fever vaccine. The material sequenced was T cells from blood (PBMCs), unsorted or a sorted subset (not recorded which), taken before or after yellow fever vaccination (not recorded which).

CDR3 amino acids: CSIEPGRDEQFF. DNA of the CDR3: TGCAGCATTGAACCAGGACGAGATGAGCAGTTCTTC. The chain carries TRBV29-1 and TRBJ2-1; D is unclear. Per germline, CDR1 SQVTM and CDR2 ANQGSEA. CDR3 length: 12 amino acids.